The 14 T cell receptor beta chains given below trace back to one sample, sequenced in a study of T cells of healthy individuals. MiXCR, applied by TCRdb to the 5' RACE reads, yields one record per CDR3 protein. The sample includes about 60,000 distinct CDR3 sequences, about 17% of them seen just once. Source of these receptors: a human donor in good health.

This clonotype was counted at least ten times. The CDR3 coding sequence is TGCAGCGTTGAACGGAGTAGCGGGGGCGTATACAATGAGCAGTTCTTC. Translation: CSVERSSGGVYNEQFF. This chain uses TRBV29-1 with TRBJ2-1; 9 nucleotides line up with TRBD2. Germline values: CDR1 SQVTM, CDR2 ANQGSEA. The CDR3 spans 16 residues. Trimming cost V 2 bases and J 4 bases; bases outside gene matches: 9.

The sample holds many counts of this clonotype. The V gene is TRBV3-1, the J gene TRBJ2-5; 8 bases match TRBD1. Germline V gives CDR1 LGHDT, CDR2 YNNKEL (reference sequence). With 3 bases clipped from V and 7 bases from J, the junction kept 1 base outside the gene matches. The CDR3 is 12 residues long. CDR3 in amino acids: CASSHGQGTQYF. The CDR3 nucleotides read TGTGCCAGCAGCCATGGACAGGGGACCCAGTACTTC.

This clonotype was recorded at least ten times. V and J are TRBV20-1 and TRBJ1-5, with a weak D call TRBD1 (5 bases). CDR1 and CDR2 from the germline V gene are DFQATT and SNEGSKA (reference sequence). The CDR3 totals 16 residues. Trimming removed 6 bases at V and 2 bases at J, with 20 bases between. The CDR3 reads CSALHLGRGGNQPQHF. CDR3 in DNA: TGCAGTGCCCTCCACCTCGGGAGGGGTGGCAATCAGCCCCAGCATTTT.

This clonotype was picked up many times. V is TRBV12-3 or TRBV12-4 and J is TRBJ2-1; 10 bases are a match to TRBD2. The CDR3 loop spans 16 amino acids. Trimming removed 4 bases from V and 3 bases from J; junction bases left unmatched: 6. The CDR3: CASSSRTSGNYNEQFF. In DNA, the CDR3 is TGTGCCAGCAGTTCTCGAACTAGCGGGAACTACAATGAGCAGTTCTTC.

A few counts support this clonotype. The chain is built from TRBV21-1 and TRBJ1-3; the table's D call, TRBD1, has no DNA check behind it. TRBV21-1 is an annotated pseudogene. The CDR3 sequence is 15 residues long. The CDR3: CARRLTGNSGNTIYF. The CDR3 nucleotides are TGTGCGAGGAGGTTGACAGGGAACTCTGGAAACACCATATATTTT.

This clonotype was counted many times. The chain employs TRBV28 and TRBJ2-1; 11 bases agree with TRBD2. The germline gives CDR1 MDHEN, CDR2 SYDVKM. V shed 5 bases and J 5 bases; nucleotides not matched to a gene: 8. This CDR3 spans 16 amino acids. The CDR3 nucleotides are TGTGCCAGCAGTCCCACGACTAGCGGGGCAAACAATGAGCAGTTCTTC. Amino acid sequence: CASSPTTSGANNEQFF.

In its sample, this clonotype was seen many times. The chain has TRBV10-3 and TRBJ2-7; D remains ambiguous. Germline CDR1 is ENHRY and CDR2 is SYGVKD. The CDR3 spans 13 residues. Trimming cost V 2 bases and J 2 bases, with 7 bases left between them. CDR3 sequence: CAISEPPTYEQYF. The CDR3 nucleotides are TGTGCCATCAGTGAGCCCCCGACCTACGAGCAGTACTTC.

The chain uses TRBV7-9 and TRBJ2-2; 13 nucleotides agree with TRBD2. Germline values: CDR1 SEHNR, CDR2 FQNEAQ (reference sequence). V was pared by 3 bases and J by 4 bases, with 2 bases of the junction left unmatched. This CDR3 has 16 residues. CDR3 bases: TGTGCCAGCAGCTTGGGACTAGCGGGATCCACCGGGGAGCTGTTTTTT. This sequence encodes CASSLGLAGSTGELFF.

A few counts support this clonotype. The chain employs TRBV20-1 and TRBJ2-5; D may be TRBD1 (6 bases). The CDR3 spans 13 residues. CDR1 is DFQATT and CDR2 is SNEGSKA in the germline V gene (reference sequence). V was shortened by 5 bases and J by 3 bases, with 13 bases between the two germline ends. The CDR3 region is CSASRGLKETQYF. The CDR3, as DNA: TGCAGTGCTTCCAGGGGTCTTAAAGAGACCCAGTACTTC.

This chain connects TRBV9 to TRBJ2-7; a weak D match, TRBD2 (7 bases). The germline CDR1 and CDR2 sequences are SGDLS and YYNGEE. CDR3 length equals 15 residues. V was pared by 4 bases and J by 3 bases, with 17 bases between. The CDR3 DNA reads as TGTGCCAGCAGCCCGTCCGGGGGGCCGGGCTACGAGCAGTACTTC. Translating gives CASSPSGGPGYEQYF.

This chain links TRBV15 with TRBJ1-1; 8 bases map to TRBD1. Unmatched junction bases numbered 3, after V lost 1 base and J lost 2 bases. CDR3 length equals 15 residues. The germline V gene encodes CDR1 LNHNV and CDR2 YYDKDF (reference sequence). CDR3 in amino acids: CATSRGDRGNTEAFF. The CDR3 DNA follows: TGTGCCACCAGCAGAGGTGACAGGGGAAACACTGAAGCTTTCTTT.

This chain uses TRBV12-3 or TRBV12-4 with TRBJ2-3; D is unresolved. Trimming cost V 3 bases and J 6 bases, with 4 bases left between them. The CDR3 contains 11 residues. The CDR3 region is CASSFADTQYF. The CDR3 nucleotides are TGTGCCAGCAGTTTCGCGGATACGCAGTATTTT.

This clonotype came up many times. Germline and junction disagree at one end, which may indicate a read error. The chain carries TRBV2 and TRBJ2-7, with 8 nucleotides matching TRBD1. Germline V lookup: CDR1 SNHLY, CDR2 FYNNEI. This CDR3 is 14 amino acids long. The CDR3 sequence: CASSGSHPSAGGRF. As DNA, the CDR3 is TGTGCCAGCAGTGGTTCCCACCCGTCGGCAGGGGGCCGCTTC.

V usage is TRBV9 and J usage is TRBJ2-4; 8 bases align to TRBD1. The CDR3 is 14 residues long. V gave up 3 bases and J gave up 7 bases; unmatched junction bases: 6. Germline CDR1 and CDR2: SGDLS and YYNGEE. CDR3 in DNA: TGTGCCAGCAGCGGCAGGGGGCCGGGGAACATTCAGTACTTC. Residues: CASSGRGPGNIQYF.